This T cell receptor (beta chain) was retrieved from a study of blood T cells in healthy people across ages. V gave up 7 bases and J gave up 6 bases, with 14 bases separating them. The CDR3 loop spans 12 amino acids. From germline, CDR1 is SQVTM and CDR2 ANQGSEA. General study points: Because sorting was not performed, PBMCs prevented conclusive naive versus antigen-experienced comparison.

A second PCR of about 7 to 12 cycles used a sample-barcoded 5' primer and a J-beta primer mix. MiXCR was run by TCRdb on the 5' RACE reads, yielding one entry per CDR3 protein. The sample holds around 780,000 distinct CDR3 sequences, roughly 56% seen once. A word on this clonotype: Antigen: not known.

This chain connects TRBV29-1 to TRBJ2-3; D remains unclear. This receptor was obtained from a man aged 35 to 55 in good health. The specimen was blood. The CDR3 protein is CSGNALMDTQYF. CDR3 sequence (DNA): TGCAGCGGGAACGCTCTGATGGATACGCAGTATTTT.